This T cell receptor beta chain stems from a study of CD8 T cells in ankylosing spondylitis. Quantitative 5'-RACE with molecular barcodes generated TCR beta libraries. TCRdb reanalysed the 5' RACE reads using MiXCR and keeps one entry per CDR3 protein. Of hundreds of thousands of distinct CDR3 sequences listed, approximately 8% are singletons. Of note for this clonotype: Germline is not matched at one junction end, which may reflect a read error.

From germline, CDR1 is LGHDT and CDR2 YNNKEL (reference sequence). This CDR3 is 15 amino acids long. V is TRBV3-1 and J is TRBJ2-7; D is unclear. The TCR originated in a female donor with ankylosing spondylitis or in good health (not recorded which). Sequencing input: blood, either unsorted or a sorted T cell fraction (not recorded which). CDR3 sequence: CASTQEVPRTYEQYF. The DNA for the CDR3 is TGTGCCAGCACCCAAGAGGTACCCAGGACCTACGAGCAGTACTTC.